This TCR beta chain was sequenced during a study of T-cell reconstitution after alpha-beta-depleted transplantation in children. This clonotype appeared a few times. Researchers prepared the TCRbeta library using unique molecular identifiers, the study reports. TCRdb redid the calling of the PCR reads with MiXCR, one entry per CDR3 protein. The table includes hundreds of thousands of distinct CDR3 sequences, almost 10% detected once. The specimen was PBMCs from the stem cell graft donor, collected from the stem cell graft. The TCR comes from a human donor who donated a stem cell graft to a child with SCID.

CDR3 sequence (DNA): TGCAGTGCGATCCAACCCCCAACAGATACGCAGTATTTT. This sequence encodes CSAIQPPTDTQYF. V and J are TRBV20-1 and TRBJ2-3; D uncertain. The V end lost 6 bases, the J end lost 3 bases, and 13 bases lay between the germline ends. Per the germline V gene, CDR1 is DFQATT and CDR2 is SNEGSKA (reference sequence). The CDR3 has 13 amino acids.